In this sample, the clone carrying this T cell receptor beta chain turned up a few times. Its antigen is unidentified. The sample belongs to a study of beta chain features in type 1 diabetes. Study-wide context: What patients shared with healthy donors was a similar profile of age, gender and cell yields. Regarding the study as a whole: Individuals with type 1 diabetes displayed fewer insertions and more deletions at VDJ junctions.

Each of the sorted populations had a purity greater than 95%. The CDR3 sequence is 13 residues long. The germline gives CDR1 MDHEN, CDR2 SYDVKM. J lost 4 bases, V lost 4 bases, and 2 bases had no gene match. Reverse transcription of all isolated RNA meant that expressed TCRB transcripts were sequenced. Produced via immunoSEQ multiplex PCR; TCRdb's table is partial and in-frame only. The sample yields about 240,000 clones, around a quarter seen once. Sequencing was performed on central memory CD4+ T cells from blood. This receptor was identified in a man between 25 and 39 years old in good health. This chain joins TRBV28 and TRBJ2-3, with 7 bases that match TRBD2. The CDR3 spells CASSYGLADTQYF. CDR3 sequence (DNA): TGTGCCAGCAGTTACGGACTAGCAGATACGCAGTATTTT.